This paragraph covers one T cell receptor (beta chain) sequence. The antigen remains undetermined. This entry belongs to a study of shared clonotypes between healthy human individuals. Study background: Researchers drew samples from a couple of women and a few men aged 18 to 49. General study results and limits: Investigators expected sequencing depth to affect clonotype sharing among donors. Estimated richness was generally greater in naive than memory subsets.

The CDR3 has 16 amino acids. After removal of 2 bases from V and 1 base from J, the junction contained 2 bases not matched to a gene. Germline-derived CDR1 and CDR2 are KGHSH and LQKENI. Measured with immunoSEQ multiplex PCR; TCRdb has only the in-frame clones, and not every one. The data hold around 2.5 million clones, with under 95% observed a single time. The specimen was naive CD4+ T cells from PBMCs. Subset given: CD45RA+ positively selected. This TCR came from a man between 18 and 29 years old in good health. Some clones in this sample may be carry-over from other donors' samples. The V and J genes are TRBV18 and TRBJ2-6; TRBD1 matches at 7 bases. Here the CDR3 reads CASSPLTGSGANVLTF. The CDR3 DNA is TGTGCCAGCTCACCATTGACAGGGTCTGGGGCCAACGTCCTGACTTTC.